This TCR beta chain originates from a study of cytomegalovirus exposure and HLA in healthy donors. On this clone: Its cognate antigen is unknown.

Findings of the study overall: Earlier analysis yielded a pattern in which most TCR beta V segments were productive about 87% or about 30% of the time. Evidence from a later analysis indicated that most CMV-associated TCR beta chains looked HLA-restricted. In a later analysis, HLA-C alleles had the fewest associated TCRs, DRB1 alleles the most.

It was with 60 Vbeta and 13 Jbeta primers that the PCR ran. TCRdb's copy holds only in-frame clones and misses some; the assay was immunoSEQ multiplex PCR. Here the sample table reports 150,000 or so clones. This receptor was taken from a woman aged 45-60 years in good health and CMV-seronegative. Sequencing was performed on PBMCs.

CDR3 amino acids: CASSLDSSVIYNEQFF. CDR3 DNA sequence: TGTGCCAGCAGCTTGGACAGTTCAGTCATATACAATGAGCAGTTCTTC. This chain connects TRBV5-4 to TRBJ2-1; D is undetermined. This CDR3 spans 16 amino acids. Deletions cut 0 bases from V and 4 bases from J, with 14 bases between. Germline V gene lookup returns CDR1 SGHNT and CDR2 YYREEE (reference sequence).